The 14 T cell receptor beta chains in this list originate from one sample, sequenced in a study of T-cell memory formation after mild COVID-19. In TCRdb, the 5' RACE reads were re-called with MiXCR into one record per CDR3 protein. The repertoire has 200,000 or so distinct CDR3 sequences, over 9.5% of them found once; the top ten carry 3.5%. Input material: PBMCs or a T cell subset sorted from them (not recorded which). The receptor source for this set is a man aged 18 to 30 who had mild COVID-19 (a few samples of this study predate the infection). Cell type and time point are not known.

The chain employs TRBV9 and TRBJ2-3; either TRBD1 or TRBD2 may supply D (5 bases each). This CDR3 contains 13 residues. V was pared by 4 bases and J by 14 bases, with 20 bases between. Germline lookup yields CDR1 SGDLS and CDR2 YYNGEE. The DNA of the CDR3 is TGTGCCAGCAGCCCTCATAACCGGGACCGGTTGTATTTT. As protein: CASSPHNRDRLYF.

CDR3 DNA sequence: TGTGCCAGCAGTTACTCTCCGGGGGGCGGGTATACGCAGTATTTT. Its translation is CASSYSPGGGYTQYF. The chain couples TRBV6-5 to TRBJ2-3, with a possible D match to TRBD2 (7 bases). The germline gives CDR1 MNHEY, CDR2 SVGAGI. Deletions cut 0 bases from V and 7 bases from J, with 14 bases between. The CDR3 has 15 amino acids.

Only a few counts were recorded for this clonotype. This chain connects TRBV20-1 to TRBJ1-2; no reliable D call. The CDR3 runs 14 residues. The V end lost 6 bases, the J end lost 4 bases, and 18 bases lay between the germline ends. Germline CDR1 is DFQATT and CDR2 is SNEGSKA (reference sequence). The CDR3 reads CSARRRTVRYGYTF. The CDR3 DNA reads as TGCAGTGCCAGACGGCGCACAGTTCGCTATGGCTACACCTTC.

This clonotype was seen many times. CDR3 DNA sequence: TGTGCCAGCAGCTTTAGGACTAGCGATACCGGGGAGCTGTTTTTT. This translates into CASSFRTSDTGELFF. The chain couples TRBV7-2 to TRBJ2-2; 9 bases fit TRBD2. V was pared by 3 bases and J by 5 bases, with 4 bases of the junction left unmatched. The CDR3 totals 15 residues. Per the germline V gene, CDR1 is SGHTA and CDR2 is FQGNSA.

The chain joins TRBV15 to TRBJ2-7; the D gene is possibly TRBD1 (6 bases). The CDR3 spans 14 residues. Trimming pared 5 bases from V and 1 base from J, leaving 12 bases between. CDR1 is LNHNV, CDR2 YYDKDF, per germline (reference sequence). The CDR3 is CATSPRQASYEQYF. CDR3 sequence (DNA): TGTGCCACCAGCCCCCGACAGGCGTCCTACGAGCAGTACTTC.

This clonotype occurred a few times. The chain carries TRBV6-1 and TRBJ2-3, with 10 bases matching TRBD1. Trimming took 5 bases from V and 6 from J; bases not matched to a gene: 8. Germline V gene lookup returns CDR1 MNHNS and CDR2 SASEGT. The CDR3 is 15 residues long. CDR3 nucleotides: TGTGCCAGCAGTACGGACAGGGGGTTTTGGGATACGCAGTATTTT. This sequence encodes CASSTDRGFWDTQYF.

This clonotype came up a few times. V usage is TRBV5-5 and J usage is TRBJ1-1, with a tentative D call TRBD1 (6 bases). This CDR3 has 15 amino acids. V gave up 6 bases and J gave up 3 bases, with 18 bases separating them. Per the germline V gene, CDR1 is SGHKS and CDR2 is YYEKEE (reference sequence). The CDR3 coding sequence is TGTGCCAGCACCCCGGGGGGGGGCGCGGACACTGAAGCTTTCTTT. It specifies CASTPGGGADTEAFF.

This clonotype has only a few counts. CDR3: CASSYAGNPVGTQYF. The CDR3 DNA reads as TGTGCCAGCAGCTACGCCGGGAATCCAGTGGGGACCCAGTACTTC. This rearrangement joins TRBV9 to TRBJ2-5; a possible D gene is TRBD2 (5 bases). The germline V gene encodes CDR1 SGDLS and CDR2 YYNGEE. The CDR3 runs to 15 residues. Trimming shortened V by 4 bases and J by 7 bases, and 20 bases separated the two germline ends.

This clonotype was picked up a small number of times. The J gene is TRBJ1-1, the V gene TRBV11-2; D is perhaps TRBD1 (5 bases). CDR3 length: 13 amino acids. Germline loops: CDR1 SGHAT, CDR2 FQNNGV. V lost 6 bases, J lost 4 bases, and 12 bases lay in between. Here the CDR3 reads CASSRRDGTEAFF. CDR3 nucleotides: TGTGCCAGCAGTAGGCGGGACGGCACTGAAGCTTTCTTT.

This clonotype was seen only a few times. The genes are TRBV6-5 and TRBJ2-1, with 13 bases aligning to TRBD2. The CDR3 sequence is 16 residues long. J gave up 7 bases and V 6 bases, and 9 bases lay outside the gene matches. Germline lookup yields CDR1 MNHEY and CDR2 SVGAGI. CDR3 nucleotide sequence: TGTGCCAGCAGAGCACTAGCGGGGGGGCCCAGAAATGAGCAGTTCTTC. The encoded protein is CASRALAGGPRNEQFF.

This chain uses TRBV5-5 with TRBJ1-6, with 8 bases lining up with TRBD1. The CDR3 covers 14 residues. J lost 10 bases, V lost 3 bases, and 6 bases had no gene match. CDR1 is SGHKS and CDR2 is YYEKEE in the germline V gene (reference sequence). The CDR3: CASSYGQGTSPLHF. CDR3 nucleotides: TGTGCCAGCAGCTACGGACAGGGCACCTCACCCCTCCACTTT. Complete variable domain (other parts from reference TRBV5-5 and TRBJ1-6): DAGVTQSPTHLIKTRGQQVTLRCSPISGHKSVSWYQQVLGQGPQFIFQYYEKEERGRGNFPDRFSARQFPNYSSELNVNALLLGDSALYLCASSYGQGTSPLHFGNGTRLTVT.

The DNA for the CDR3 is TGTGCCTGGAGTGGACCTCGAGGTGAAGCTTTCTTT. Translating gives CAWSGPRGEAFF. The rearrangement uses TRBV30 and TRBJ1-1; no firm D call. Per the germline V gene, CDR1 is GTSNPN and CDR2 is SVGIG (reference sequence). CDR3 length: 12 amino acids. With 1 base removed from V and 7 bases from J, the gap between germline ends came to 10 bases.

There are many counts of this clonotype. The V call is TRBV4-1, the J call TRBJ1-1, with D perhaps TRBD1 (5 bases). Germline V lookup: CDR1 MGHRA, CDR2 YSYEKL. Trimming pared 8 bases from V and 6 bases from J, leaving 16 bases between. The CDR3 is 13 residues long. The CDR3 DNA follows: TGCGCCAGCGGGGACTTTCGAAGCGCTGAAGCTTTCTTT. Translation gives CASGDFRSAEAFF.

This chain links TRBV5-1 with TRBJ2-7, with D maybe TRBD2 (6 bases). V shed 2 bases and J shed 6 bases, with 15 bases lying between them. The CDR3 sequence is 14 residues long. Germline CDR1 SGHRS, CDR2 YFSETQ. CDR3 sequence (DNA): TGCGCCAGCAGCTTATTCGTGGTCGGGGGCGAGCAGTACTTC. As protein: CASSLFVVGGEQYF. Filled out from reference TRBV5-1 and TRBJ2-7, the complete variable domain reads KAGVTQTPRYLIKTRGQQVTLSCSPISGHRSVSWYQQTPGQGLQFLFEYFSETQRNKGNFPGRFSGRQFSNSRSEMNVSTLELGDSALYLCASSLFVVGGEQYFGPGTRLTVT.